Presented here are 24 T cell receptor beta chains from one specimen sequenced in a study of identifying expanded T cells in peripheral blood. Sequencing was performed with immunoSEQ multiplex PCR; in TCRdb, only in-frame clones are kept and a portion is missing. The sample shows 55,000 to 75,000 clones, about 89% of them seen only once. Sequencing used blood. The receptors stem from a person between 18 and 69 years old in good health.

This rearrangement joins TRBV28 to TRBJ1-5; D remains unclear. V lost 1 base and J lost 7, with 11 bases in between. This CDR3 spans 14 amino acids. Germline V gene data show CDR1 as MDHEN and CDR2 as SYDVKM. The CDR3 DNA sequence: TGTGCCAGCAGTTTATCCCCACTGGGCCAGCCCCAGCATTTT. Amino acids: CASSLSPLGQPQHF.

The chain links TRBV5-4 to TRBJ2-5; D unclear. Gene TRBJ2-7 matches the end of the DNA better, so the J call may be wrong. Germline V gives CDR1 SGHNT, CDR2 YYREEE (reference sequence). The CDR3 has 15 amino acids. The CDR3 region has the DNA TGTGCCAGCAGCTTGGGGGATCCAGCCTCCTACGAGCAGTACTTC. Translated: CASSLGDPASYEQYF.

This chain links TRBV7-9 with TRBJ2-7; TRBD2 agrees at 9 bases. This CDR3 is built from 18 residues. V lost 7 bases to trimming and J lost 5 bases; unmatched junction nucleotides: 21. Germline loops: CDR1 SEHNR, CDR2 FQNEAQ (reference sequence). In DNA, the CDR3 is TGTGCCAGCACCCCCCTAGGGCAGGGCAGTAGCGGGAGCCACGAGCAGTACTTC. Amino acids: CASTPLGQGSSGSHEQYF.

This clone appeared a single time. The V gene is TRBV19, the J gene TRBJ1-2; the D is unclear. The germline V gene encodes CDR1 LNHDA and CDR2 SQIVND (reference sequence). The CDR3 runs to 15 residues. V lost 3 bases and J 8 bases, leaving 19 bases between the germline ends. CDR3 DNA: TGTGCCAGTAGTATCCCGGTTTCGGCCGATGGGGGCTACACCTTC. Translating gives CASSIPVSADGGYTF.

This clone came up once. The chain uses TRBV29-1 and TRBJ1-2, with a weak D call TRBD1 (5 bases). Trimming shortened V by 4 bases and J by 3 bases, and 15 bases separated the two germline ends. The CDR3 spans 14 residues. Germline V gene data show CDR1 as SQVTM and CDR2 as ANQGSEA. The CDR3 coding sequence is TGCAGCGTTGTCAGAGGAGGGGCCCACTATGGCTACACCTTC. This translates into CSVVRGGAHYGYTF.

This clone occurred once. The rearrangement joins TRBV5-1 to TRBJ2-7; TRBD2 might be the D (5 bases). CDR1 and CDR2 from the germline V gene are SGHRS and YFSETQ. V was trimmed by 0 bases and J by 3 bases, leaving 10 bases between them. This CDR3 has 14 amino acids. CDR3 sequence: CASSLAGGDYEQYF. CDR3 DNA sequence: TGCGCCAGCAGCTTGGCAGGAGGCGACTACGAGCAGTACTTC.

This sequence joins TRBV30 and TRBJ2-1, with D perhaps matching TRBD1 or TRBD2 (5 bases each). The CDR3 spans 13 residues. V gave up 0 bases and J gave up 6 bases, with 9 bases separating them. Germline V CDR1 and CDR2: GTSNPN, SVGIG (reference sequence). CDR3 residues: CAWSVGTVNEQFF. The DNA for the CDR3 is TGTGCCTGGAGTGTAGGGACGGTCAATGAGCAGTTCTTC.

The chain carries TRBV30 and TRBJ2-7; maybe TRBD1 (6 bases). Germline loops: CDR1 GTSNPN, CDR2 SVGIG (reference sequence). V was shortened by 2 bases and J by 6 bases, with 14 bases between the two germline ends. This CDR3 is 13 amino acids long. CDR3 nucleotides: TGTGCCTGGAGTCTCCGCCGGGACACCGAGCAGTACTTC. This gives the protein CAWSLRRDTEQYF.

This rearrangement joins TRBV6-1 to TRBJ2-7, with D unclear. From germline, CDR1 is MNHNS and CDR2 SASEGT. The CDR3 is 15 amino acids. Deletions cut 7 bases from V and 0 bases from J, with 16 bases between. Written as DNA, the CDR3 is TGTGCCAGCAACCCTAGGAGTGGTTCCTCCTACGAGCAGTACTTC. Its protein is CASNPRSGSSYEQYF.

The chain combines TRBV6-5 with TRBJ1-4; TRBD1 matches at 8 bases. Germline CDR1 and CDR2: MNHEY and SVGAGI. After removal of 0 bases from V and 8 bases from J, the junction contained 8 bases not matched to a gene. CDR3 length: 16 amino acids. CDR3 protein: CASSYSAPSGGEKLFF. CDR3 in DNA: TGTGCCAGCAGTTACTCGGCCCCTTCAGGGGGCGAAAAACTGTTTTTT.

This rearrangement joins TRBV7-2 to TRBJ2-1; 10 positions agree with TRBD2. CDR1 and CDR2 from the germline V gene are SGHTA and FQGNSA. Trimming cost V 3 bases and J 7 bases; bases outside gene matches: 12. CDR3 length: 17 residues. CDR3 DNA: TGTGCCAGCAGCTTCGGACTCCTAGCGGGGGTCAAGAATGAGCAGTTCTTC. It specifies CASSFGLLAGVKNEQFF. Full variable domain (rest looked up from reference TRBV7-2 and TRBJ2-1): GAGVSQSPSNKVTEKGKDVELRCDPISGHTALYWYRQSLGQGLEFLIYFQGNSAPDKSGLPSDRFSAERTGGSVSTLTIQRTQQEDSAVYLCASSFGLLAGVKNEQFFGPGTRLTVL.

For the CDR3, the DNA is TGTGCCACCAGCCCTCGCAGGGACATGACAGAGACCCAGTACTTC. The encoded protein is CATSPRRDMTETQYF. The chain is built from TRBV15 and TRBJ2-5; D perhaps matches TRBD1 (6 bases). V lost 5 bases and J 4 bases, leaving 17 bases between the germline ends. The CDR3 sequence is 15 residues long. The germline V gene has CDR1 LNHNV and CDR2 YYDKDF (reference sequence). The whole variable domain, filled in from reference TRBV15 and TRBJ2-5, reads DAMVIQNPRYQVTQFGKPVTLSCSQTLNHNVMYWYQQKSSQAPKLLFHYYDKDFNNEADTPDNFQSRRPNTSFCFLDIRSPGLGDTAMYLCATSPRRDMTETQYFGPGTRLLVL.

The rearrangement uses TRBV4-1 and TRBJ2-3; D not certain. The CDR3 loop spans 14 amino acids. Trimming left V 0 bases short and J 2 bases short, with 6 bases between. Germline V CDR1 and CDR2: MGHRA, YSYEKL. The CDR3 DNA sequence: TGCGCCAGCAGCCAAGATCCAGCCACAGATACGCAGTATTTT. Translating it yields CASSQDPATDTQYF.

The chain has TRBV5-4 and TRBJ1-2; 7 bases line up with TRBD1. Germline assignment: CDR1 SGHNT and CDR2 YYREEE (reference sequence). V shed 0 bases and J 2 bases; nucleotides not matched to a gene: 1. The CDR3 contains 14 residues. CDR3 in amino acids: CASSLVQGNYGYTF. The CDR3 DNA reads as TGTGCCAGCAGCTTGGTACAGGGGAACTATGGCTACACCTTC.

This rearrangement joins TRBV7-8 to TRBJ1-5; D is uncertain. V shed 1 base and J shed 7 bases, with 11 bases lying between them. Per the germline V gene, CDR1 is SGHVS and CDR2 is FQNEAQ. The CDR3 contains 14 residues. In nucleotides, the CDR3 is TGTGCCAGCAGCTTAGGAGGATTAGGCCAGCCCCAGCATTTT. Encoded protein: CASSLGGLGQPQHF.

The chain links TRBV27 to TRBJ2-7; 9 bases match TRBD2. This CDR3 region has 14 residues. V gave up 8 bases and J gave up 2 bases; unmatched junction bases: 7. CDR1 and CDR2 from the germline V gene are MNHEY and SMNVEV (reference sequence). CDR3 sequence reads: CASGVAGETYEQYF. CDR3 nucleotides: TGTGCCAGCGGAGTAGCGGGAGAAACCTACGAGCAGTACTTC.

This clone is classed as large. The rearrangement joins TRBV28 to TRBJ2-7; no reliable D call. Germline CDR1 is MDHEN and CDR2 is SYDVKM. The CDR3 is made up of 15 amino acids. Trimming took off 3 bases at V and 0 bases at J, with 12 bases between the two ends. CDR3 amino acids: CASSFTPESSYEQYF. The CDR3 region has the DNA TGTGCCAGCAGTTTTACTCCGGAGAGCTCCTACGAGCAGTACTTC.

The rearrangement joins TRBV30 to TRBJ2-4; D gene ambiguous. Trimming removed 1 base from V and 10 bases from J, with 14 bases in between. This CDR3 region has 13 residues. Looked up from germline, CDR1 is GTSNPN and CDR2 is SVGIG (reference sequence). CDR3 region: CAWSAEIRWIQYF. DNA of the CDR3: TGTGCCTGGAGTGCGGAAATTAGGTGGATTCAGTACTTC.

The V and J genes are TRBV12-5 and TRBJ2-5; D is undetermined. Trimming stripped 4 bases from V and 5 bases from J, with 5 bases between. The CDR3 loop spans 11 amino acids. Germline-derived CDR1 and CDR2 are LGHNT and FRNRAP. In DNA, the CDR3 is TGTGCTAGTGGTTCCCGGGAGACCCAGTACTTC. This translates into CASGSRETQYF. Complete variable domain (other parts from reference TRBV12-5 and TRBJ2-5): DARVTQTPRHKVTEMGQEVTMRCQPILGHNTVFWYRQTMMQGLELLAYFRNRAPLDDSGMPKDRFSAEMPDATLATLKIQPSEPRDSAVYFCASGSRETQYFGPGTRLLVL.

This clone was counted between two and nine times. The V call is TRBV2, the J call TRBJ1-4; D not resolved. The CDR3 runs 11 residues. Germline V gene lookup returns CDR1 SNHLY and CDR2 FYNNEI. V gave up 1 base and J gave up 6 bases, with 0 bases separating them. CDR3 region: CASSEDEKLFF. CDR3 in DNA: TGTGCCAGCAGTGAAGATGAAAAACTGTTTTTT.

The gene calls are TRBV30 and TRBJ2-3, with 8 bases lining up with TRBD1. Trimming removed 5 bases from V and 0 bases from J; junction bases left unmatched: 7. The CDR3 has 15 amino acids. CDR1 and CDR2 (germline): GTSNPN, SVGIG (reference sequence). This CDR3 is CAWDGTGLSTDTQYF. CDR3 nucleotide sequence: TGTGCCTGGGACGGGACAGGTCTTAGCACAGATACGCAGTATTTT.

The V and J genes are TRBV4-3 and TRBJ2-7; 10 nucleotides line up with TRBD2. Germline V gene data show CDR1 as LGHNA and CDR2 as YSLEER. V shed 0 bases, J shed 6 bases, and the junction held 8 bases outside the gene matches. CDR3 size: 16 residues. The CDR3 loop reads CASSQDLASGSAEQYF. The CDR3 bases are TGCGCCAGCAGCCAAGACTTGGCTAGCGGGAGTGCCGAGCAGTACTTC.

J is TRBJ2-7 and V is TRBV11-2, with a possible D match to TRBD1 (5 bases). The germline gives CDR1 SGHAT, CDR2 FQNNGV. V was pared by 6 bases and J by 0 bases, with 15 bases between. CDR3 size: 15 residues. In DNA form, the CDR3 reads TGTGCCAGCAGTTCCACAGGTACCAGCTCCTACGAGCAGTACTTC. This gives the protein CASSSTGTSSYEQYF.

The chain combines TRBV2 with TRBJ1-2; 9 positions match TRBD1. CDR1 is SNHLY, CDR2 FYNNEI, per germline. The CDR3 is 15 residues long. With 6 bases clipped from V and 0 bases from J, the junction kept 5 bases outside the gene matches. CDR3 protein: CASSADRGPNYGYTF. In DNA, the CDR3 is TGTGCCAGCAGCGCGGACAGGGGACCTAACTATGGCTACACCTTC.